The source of this T cell receptor (beta chain) is a study of control samples from healthy donors and cancer patients. Clones were read by immunoSEQ multiplex PCR, and TCRdb kept only the in-frame ones, dropping some. The sample lists 80,000 to 100,000 clones, roughly 92% seen once, with about 3% in the top ten. From germline, CDR1 is SGHAT and CDR2 FQNNGV. The trim removed 1 base at V and 8 bases at J, leaving 4 bases unmatched. The CDR3 extends over 15 amino acids. The clonotype was recovered from a human donor in good health. The donor label of this sample is uncertain. The V call is TRBV11-2, the J call TRBJ1-4, with TRBD1 identical over 10 bases. Sequencing input: blood. The CDR3 region is CASSLVGTGVEKLFF. CDR3 sequence (DNA): TGTGCCAGCAGCTTAGTGGGGACAGGGGTCGAAAAACTGTTTTTT.